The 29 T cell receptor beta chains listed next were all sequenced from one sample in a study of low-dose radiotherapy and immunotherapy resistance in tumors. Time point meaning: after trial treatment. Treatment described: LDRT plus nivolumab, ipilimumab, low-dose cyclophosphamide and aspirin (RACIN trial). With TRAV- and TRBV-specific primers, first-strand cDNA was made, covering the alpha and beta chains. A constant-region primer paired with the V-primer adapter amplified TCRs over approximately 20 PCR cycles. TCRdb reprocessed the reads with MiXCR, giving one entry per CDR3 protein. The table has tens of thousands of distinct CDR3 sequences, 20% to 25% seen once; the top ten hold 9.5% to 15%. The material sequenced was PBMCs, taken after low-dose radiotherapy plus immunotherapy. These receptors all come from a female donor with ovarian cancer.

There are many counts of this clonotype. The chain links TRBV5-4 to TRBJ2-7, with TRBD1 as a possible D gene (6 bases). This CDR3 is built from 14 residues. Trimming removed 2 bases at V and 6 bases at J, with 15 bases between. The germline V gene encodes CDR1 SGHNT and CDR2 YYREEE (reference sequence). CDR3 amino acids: CASSLGQGRAEQYF. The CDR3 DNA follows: TGTGCCAGCAGCTTAGGGCAGGGGAGAGCCGAGCAGTACTTC.

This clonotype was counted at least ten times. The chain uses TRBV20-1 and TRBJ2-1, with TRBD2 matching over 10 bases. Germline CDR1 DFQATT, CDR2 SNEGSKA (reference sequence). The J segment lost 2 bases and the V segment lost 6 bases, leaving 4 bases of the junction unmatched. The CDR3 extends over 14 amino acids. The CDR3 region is CSATGLAAYNEQFF. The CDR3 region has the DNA TGCAGTGCAACCGGACTAGCGGCCTACAATGAGCAGTTCTTC.

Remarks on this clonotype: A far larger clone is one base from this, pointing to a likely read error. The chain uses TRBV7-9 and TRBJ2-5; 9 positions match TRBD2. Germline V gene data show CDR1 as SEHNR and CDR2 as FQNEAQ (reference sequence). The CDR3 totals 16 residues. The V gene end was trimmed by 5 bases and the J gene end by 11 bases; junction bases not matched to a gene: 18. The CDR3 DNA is TGTGCCAGCAGCCCCGGGAGCCTAGCGGGATACAATGAGCAGTACTTC. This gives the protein CASSPGSLAGYNEQYF.

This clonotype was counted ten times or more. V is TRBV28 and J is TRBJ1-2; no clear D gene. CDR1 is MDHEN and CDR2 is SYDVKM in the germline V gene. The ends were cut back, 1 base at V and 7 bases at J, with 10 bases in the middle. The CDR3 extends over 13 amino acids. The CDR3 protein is CASSLFYSGGYTF. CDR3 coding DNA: TGTGCCAGCAGTTTATTTTATAGTGGTGGCTACACCTTC.

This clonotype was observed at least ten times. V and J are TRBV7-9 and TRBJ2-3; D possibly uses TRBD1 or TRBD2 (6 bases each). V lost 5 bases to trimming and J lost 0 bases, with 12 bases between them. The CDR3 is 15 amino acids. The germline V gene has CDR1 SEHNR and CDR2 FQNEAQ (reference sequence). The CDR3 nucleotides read TGTGCCAGCAGCCGGAAGGGGGGCAGCACAGATACGCAGTATTTT. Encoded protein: CASSRKGGSTDTQYF.

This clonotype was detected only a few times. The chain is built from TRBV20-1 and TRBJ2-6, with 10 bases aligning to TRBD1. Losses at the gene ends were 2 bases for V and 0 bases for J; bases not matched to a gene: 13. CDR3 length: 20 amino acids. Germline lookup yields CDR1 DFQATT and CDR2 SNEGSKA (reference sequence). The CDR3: CSARNGRGTGASSGANVLTF. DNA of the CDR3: TGCAGTGCTAGAAACGGGCGTGGGACAGGGGCGAGCTCTGGGGCCAACGTCCTGACTTTC.

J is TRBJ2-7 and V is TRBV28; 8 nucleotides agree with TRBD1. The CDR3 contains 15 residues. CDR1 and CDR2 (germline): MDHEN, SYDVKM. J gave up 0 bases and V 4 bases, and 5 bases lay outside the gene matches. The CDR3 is CASSWGQEGSYEQYF. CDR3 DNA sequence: TGTGCCAGCAGTTGGGGACAGGAAGGCTCCTACGAGCAGTACTTC.

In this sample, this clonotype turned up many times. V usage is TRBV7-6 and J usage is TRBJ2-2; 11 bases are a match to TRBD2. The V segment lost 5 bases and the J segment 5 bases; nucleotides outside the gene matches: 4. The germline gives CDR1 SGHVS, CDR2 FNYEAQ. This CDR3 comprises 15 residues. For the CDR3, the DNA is TGTGCCAGCAGCCCCGCTAGCGGGGGGACCGGGGAGCTGTTTTTT. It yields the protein CASSPASGGTGELFF.

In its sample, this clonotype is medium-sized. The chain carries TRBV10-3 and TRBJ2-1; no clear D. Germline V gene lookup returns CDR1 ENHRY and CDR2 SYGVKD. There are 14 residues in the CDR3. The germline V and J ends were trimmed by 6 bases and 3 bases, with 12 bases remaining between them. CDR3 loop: CAIRYSDIYNEQFF. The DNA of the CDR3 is TGTGCCATCAGGTATTCTGACATCTACAATGAGCAGTTCTTC.

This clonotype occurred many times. This chain's CDR3 is CASSLQLTPISGNTIYF. The CDR3 bases are TGTGCCAGCAGCCTTCAACTTACACCTATCTCTGGAAACACCATATATTTT. V and J are TRBV7-2 and TRBJ1-3; D remains ambiguous. The CDR3 is made up of 17 amino acids. The V gene's germline CDR1 is SGHTA and CDR2 FQGNSA. With 5 bases removed from V and 0 bases from J, the gap between germline ends came to 17 bases.

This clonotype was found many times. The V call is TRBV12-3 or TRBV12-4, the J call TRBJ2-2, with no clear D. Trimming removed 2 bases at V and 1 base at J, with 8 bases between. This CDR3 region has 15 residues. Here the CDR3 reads CASSLYSGNTGELFF. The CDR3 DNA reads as TGTGCCAGCAGTTTATACTCCGGGAACACCGGGGAGCTGTTTTTT.

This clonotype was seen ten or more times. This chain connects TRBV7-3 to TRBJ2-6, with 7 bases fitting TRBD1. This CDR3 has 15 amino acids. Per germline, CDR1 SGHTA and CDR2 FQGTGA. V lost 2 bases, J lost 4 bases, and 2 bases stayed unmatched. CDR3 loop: CASSLSGGGANVLTF. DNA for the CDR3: TGTGCCAGCAGCTTATCAGGGGGAGGGGCCAACGTCCTGACTTTC.

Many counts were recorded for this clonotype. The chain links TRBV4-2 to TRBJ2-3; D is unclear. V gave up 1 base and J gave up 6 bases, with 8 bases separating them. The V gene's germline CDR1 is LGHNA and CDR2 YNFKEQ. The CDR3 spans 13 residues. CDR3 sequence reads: CASSQALEDTQYF. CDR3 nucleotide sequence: TGTGCCAGCAGCCAAGCCCTAGAGGATACGCAGTATTTT.

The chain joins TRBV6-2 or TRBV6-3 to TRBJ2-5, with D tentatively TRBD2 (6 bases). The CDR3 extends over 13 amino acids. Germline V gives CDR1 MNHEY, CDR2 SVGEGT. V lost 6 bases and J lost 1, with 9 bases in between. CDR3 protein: CASRGTSQETQYF. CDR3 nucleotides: TGTGCCAGCAGGGGGACTTCCCAAGAGACCCAGTACTTC.

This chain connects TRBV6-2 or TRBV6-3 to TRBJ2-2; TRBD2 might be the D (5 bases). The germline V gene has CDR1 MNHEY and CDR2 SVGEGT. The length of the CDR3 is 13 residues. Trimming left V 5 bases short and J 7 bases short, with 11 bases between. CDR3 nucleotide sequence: TGTGCCAGCAGTACCCTCGAGGGCGGGGAGCTGTTTTTT. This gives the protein CASSTLEGGELFF.

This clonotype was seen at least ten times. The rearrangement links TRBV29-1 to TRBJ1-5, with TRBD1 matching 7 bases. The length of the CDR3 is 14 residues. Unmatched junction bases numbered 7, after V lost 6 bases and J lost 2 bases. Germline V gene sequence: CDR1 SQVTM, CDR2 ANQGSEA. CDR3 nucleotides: TGCAGCGTCTGGGACAGAGCGGGCAATCAGCCCCAGCATTTT. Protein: CSVWDRAGNQPQHF.

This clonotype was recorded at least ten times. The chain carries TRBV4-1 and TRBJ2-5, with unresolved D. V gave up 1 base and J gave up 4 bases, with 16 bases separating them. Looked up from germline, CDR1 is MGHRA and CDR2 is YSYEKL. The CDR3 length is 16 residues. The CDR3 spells CASSQGVLGAPETQYF. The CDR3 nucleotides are TGCGCCAGCAGCCAAGGGGTCCTTGGAGCTCCAGAGACCCAGTACTTC.

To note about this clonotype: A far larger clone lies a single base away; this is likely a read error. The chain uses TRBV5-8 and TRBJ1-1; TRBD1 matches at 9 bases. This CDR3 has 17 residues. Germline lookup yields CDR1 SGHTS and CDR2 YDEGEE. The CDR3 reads CASSLNMGQGKNTGAFF. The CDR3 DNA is TGTGCCAGCAGCTTGAATATGGGACAGGGAAAGAACACTGGAGCTTTCTTT. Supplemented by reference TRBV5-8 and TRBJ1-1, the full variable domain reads EAGVTQSPTHLIKTRGQQATLRCSPISGHTSVYWYQQALGLGLQFLLWYDEGEERNRGNFPPRFSGRQFPNYSSELNVNALELEDSALYLCASSLNMGQGKNTGAFFGQGTRLTVV.

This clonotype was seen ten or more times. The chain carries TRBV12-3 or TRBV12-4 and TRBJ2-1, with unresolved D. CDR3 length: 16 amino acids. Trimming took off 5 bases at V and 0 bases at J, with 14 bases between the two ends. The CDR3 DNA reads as TGTGCCAGCAGTCCCCAGGTAACCAGCTCCTACAATGAGCAGTTCTTC. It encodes CASSPQVTSSYNEQFF.

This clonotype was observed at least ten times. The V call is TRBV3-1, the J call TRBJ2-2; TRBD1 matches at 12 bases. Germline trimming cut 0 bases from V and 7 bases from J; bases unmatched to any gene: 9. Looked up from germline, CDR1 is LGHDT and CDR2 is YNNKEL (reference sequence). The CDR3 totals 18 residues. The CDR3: CASSQEGTGGARLGELFF. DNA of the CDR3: TGTGCCAGCAGCCAAGAAGGGACAGGGGGCGCGAGGCTCGGGGAGCTGTTTTTT.

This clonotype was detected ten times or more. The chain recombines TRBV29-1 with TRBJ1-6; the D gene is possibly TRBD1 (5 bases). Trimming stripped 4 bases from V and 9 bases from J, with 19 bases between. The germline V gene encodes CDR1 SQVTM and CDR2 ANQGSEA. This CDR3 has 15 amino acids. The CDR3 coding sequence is TGCAGCGTTGTTTCCCCGGGGACCGGCGGTTCACCCCTCCACTTT. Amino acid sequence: CSVVSPGTGGSPLHF.

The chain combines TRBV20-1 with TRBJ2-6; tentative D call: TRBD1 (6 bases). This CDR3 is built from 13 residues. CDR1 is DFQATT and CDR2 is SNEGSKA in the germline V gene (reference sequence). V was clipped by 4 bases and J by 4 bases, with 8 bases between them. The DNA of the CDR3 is TGCAGTGCTACTGGGACAGGGGCCAACGTCCTGACTTTC. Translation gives CSATGTGANVLTF.

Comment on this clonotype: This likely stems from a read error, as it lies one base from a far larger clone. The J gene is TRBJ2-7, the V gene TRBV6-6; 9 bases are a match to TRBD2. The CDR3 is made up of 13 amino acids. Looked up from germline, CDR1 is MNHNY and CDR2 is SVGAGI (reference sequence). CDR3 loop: CASTPAGGYEQHF. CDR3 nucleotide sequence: TGTGCCAGCACTCCCGCGGGGGGGTACGAGCAGCACTTC.

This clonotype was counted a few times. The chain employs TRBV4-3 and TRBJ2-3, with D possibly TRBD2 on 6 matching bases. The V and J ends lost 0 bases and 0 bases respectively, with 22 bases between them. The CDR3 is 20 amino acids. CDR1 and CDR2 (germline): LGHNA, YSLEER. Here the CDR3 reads CASSQDLPIFGGSSTDTQYF. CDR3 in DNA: TGCGCCAGCAGCCAAGATCTACCGATCTTTGGGGGGTCTAGCACAGATACGCAGTATTTT.

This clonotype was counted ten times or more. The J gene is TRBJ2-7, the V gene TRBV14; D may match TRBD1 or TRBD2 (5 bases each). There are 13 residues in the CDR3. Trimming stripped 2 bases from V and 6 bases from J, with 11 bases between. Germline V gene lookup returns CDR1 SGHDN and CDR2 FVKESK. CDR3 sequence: CASSQFAGTEQYF. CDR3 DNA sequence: TGTGCCAGCAGCCAATTTGCAGGGACCGAGCAGTACTTC.

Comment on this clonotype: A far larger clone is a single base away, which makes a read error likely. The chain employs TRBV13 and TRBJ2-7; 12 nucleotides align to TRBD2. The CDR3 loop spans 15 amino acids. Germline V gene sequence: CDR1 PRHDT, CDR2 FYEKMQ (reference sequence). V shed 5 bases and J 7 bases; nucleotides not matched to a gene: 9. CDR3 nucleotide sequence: TGTGCCAGCAGCCCCCTAGCGGGAGGGACGAATGAGCAGTACTTC. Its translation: CASSPLAGGTNEQYF.

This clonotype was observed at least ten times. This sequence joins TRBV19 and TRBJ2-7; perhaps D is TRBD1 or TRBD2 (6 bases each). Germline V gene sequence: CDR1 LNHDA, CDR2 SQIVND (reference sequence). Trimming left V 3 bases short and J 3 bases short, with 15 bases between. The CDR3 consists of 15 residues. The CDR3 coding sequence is TGTGCCAGTAGTATGCGACAGGAGGGTTTCTACGAGCAGTACTTC. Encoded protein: CASSMRQEGFYEQYF.

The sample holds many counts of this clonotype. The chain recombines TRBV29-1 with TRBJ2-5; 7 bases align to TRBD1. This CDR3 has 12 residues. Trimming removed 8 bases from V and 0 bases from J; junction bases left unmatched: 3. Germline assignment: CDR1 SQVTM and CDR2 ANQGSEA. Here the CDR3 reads CSLDRDQETQYF. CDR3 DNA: TGCAGCCTCGACAGGGACCAAGAGACCCAGTACTTC.

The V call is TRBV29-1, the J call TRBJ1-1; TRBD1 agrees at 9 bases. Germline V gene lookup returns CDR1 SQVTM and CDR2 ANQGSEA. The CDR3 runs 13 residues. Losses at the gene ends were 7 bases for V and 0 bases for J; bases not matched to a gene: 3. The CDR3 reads CSGGDRVNTEAFF. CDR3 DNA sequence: TGCAGCGGGGGGGACAGGGTGAACACTGAAGCTTTCTTT.